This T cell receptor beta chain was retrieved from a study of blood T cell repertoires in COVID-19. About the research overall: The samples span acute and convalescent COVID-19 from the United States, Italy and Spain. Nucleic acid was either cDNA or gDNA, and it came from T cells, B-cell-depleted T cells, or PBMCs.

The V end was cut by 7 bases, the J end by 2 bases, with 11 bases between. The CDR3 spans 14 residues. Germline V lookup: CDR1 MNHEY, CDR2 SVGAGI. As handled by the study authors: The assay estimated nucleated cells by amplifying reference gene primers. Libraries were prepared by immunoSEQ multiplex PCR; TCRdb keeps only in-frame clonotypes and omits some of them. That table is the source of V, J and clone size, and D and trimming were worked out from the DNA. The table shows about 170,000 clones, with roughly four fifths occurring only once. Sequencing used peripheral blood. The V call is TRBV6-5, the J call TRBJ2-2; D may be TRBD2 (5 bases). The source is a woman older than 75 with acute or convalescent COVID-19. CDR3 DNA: TGTGCCAGCAAAACTAGTCCCAACACCGGGGAGCTGTTTTTT. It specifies CASKTSPNTGELFF.